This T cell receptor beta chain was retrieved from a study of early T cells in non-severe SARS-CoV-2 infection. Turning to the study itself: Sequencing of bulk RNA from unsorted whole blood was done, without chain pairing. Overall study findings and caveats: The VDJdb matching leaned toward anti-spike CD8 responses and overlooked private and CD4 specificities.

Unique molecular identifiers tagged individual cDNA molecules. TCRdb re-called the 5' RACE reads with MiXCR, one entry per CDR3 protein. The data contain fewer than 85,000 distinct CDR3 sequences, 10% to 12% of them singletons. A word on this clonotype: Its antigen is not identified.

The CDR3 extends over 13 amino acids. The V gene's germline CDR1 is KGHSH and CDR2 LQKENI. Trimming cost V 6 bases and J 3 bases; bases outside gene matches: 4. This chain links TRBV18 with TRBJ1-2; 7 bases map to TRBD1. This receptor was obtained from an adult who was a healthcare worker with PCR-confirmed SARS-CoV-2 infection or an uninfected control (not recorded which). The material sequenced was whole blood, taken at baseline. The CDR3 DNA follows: TGTGCCAGCTCCACAGACAGGGACTATGGCTACACCTTC. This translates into CASSTDRDYGYTF.